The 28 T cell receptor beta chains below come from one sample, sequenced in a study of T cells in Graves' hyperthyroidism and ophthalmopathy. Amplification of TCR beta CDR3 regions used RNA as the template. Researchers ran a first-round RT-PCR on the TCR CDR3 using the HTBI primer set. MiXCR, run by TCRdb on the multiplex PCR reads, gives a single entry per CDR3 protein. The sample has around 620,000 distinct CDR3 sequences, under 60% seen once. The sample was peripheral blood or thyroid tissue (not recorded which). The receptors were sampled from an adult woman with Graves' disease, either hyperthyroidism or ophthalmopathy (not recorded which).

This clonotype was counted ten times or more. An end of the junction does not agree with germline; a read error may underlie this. CDR3 loop: CASSSGAGVDEKLFF. The CDR3 DNA is TGTGCTAGCAGCTCCGGGGCAGGAGTAGATGAAAAACTGTTTTTT. V is TRBV7-7 and J is TRBJ1-4, with TRBD1 as a possible D gene (5 bases). Germline lookup yields CDR1 SSHAT and CDR2 FNYEAQ (reference sequence). This CDR3 is 15 amino acids long.

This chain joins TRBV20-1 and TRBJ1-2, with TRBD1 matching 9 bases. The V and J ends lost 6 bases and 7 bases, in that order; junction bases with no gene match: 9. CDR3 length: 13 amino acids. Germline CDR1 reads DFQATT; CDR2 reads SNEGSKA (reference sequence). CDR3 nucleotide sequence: TGCAGTGCGAGGACAGGGGCAAATTTTGGCTACACCTTC. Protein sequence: CSARTGANFGYTF.

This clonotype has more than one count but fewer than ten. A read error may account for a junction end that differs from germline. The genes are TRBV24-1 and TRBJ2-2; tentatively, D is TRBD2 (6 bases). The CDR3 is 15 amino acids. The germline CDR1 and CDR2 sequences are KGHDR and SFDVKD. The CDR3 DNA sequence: TGTGCCAGCAGTTCCCGGGACTCAGGGTCCGGGGAGCTGTTTTTT. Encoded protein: CASSSRDSGSGELFF.

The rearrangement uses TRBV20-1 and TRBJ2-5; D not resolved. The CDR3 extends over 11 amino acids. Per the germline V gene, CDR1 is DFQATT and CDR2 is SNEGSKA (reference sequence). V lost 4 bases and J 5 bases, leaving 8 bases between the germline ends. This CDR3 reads CSAKQWETQYF. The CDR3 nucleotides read TGCAGTGCTAAACAGTGGGAGACCCAGTACTTC.

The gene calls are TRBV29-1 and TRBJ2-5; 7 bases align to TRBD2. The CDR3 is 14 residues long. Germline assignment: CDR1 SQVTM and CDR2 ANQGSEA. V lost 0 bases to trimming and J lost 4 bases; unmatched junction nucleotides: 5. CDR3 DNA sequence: TGCAGCGTTGAAGACCCGCGGGAGACAGAGACCCAGTACTTC. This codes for CSVEDPRETETQYF.

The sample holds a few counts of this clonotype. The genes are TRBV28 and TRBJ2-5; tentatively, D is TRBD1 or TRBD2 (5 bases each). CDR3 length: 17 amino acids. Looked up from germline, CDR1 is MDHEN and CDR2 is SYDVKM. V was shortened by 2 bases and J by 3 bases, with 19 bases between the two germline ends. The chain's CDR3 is CASSLPNFRGVKETQYF. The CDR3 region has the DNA TGTGCCAGCAGTTTACCCAACTTTCGAGGGGTGAAAGAGACCCAGTACTTC.

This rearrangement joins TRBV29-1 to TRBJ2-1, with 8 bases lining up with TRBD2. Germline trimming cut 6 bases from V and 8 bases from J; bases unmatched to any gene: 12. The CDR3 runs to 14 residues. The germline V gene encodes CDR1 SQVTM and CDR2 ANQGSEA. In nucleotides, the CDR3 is TGCAGCGTCGGGGGGGGCGGGAGCGTCCATGAGCAGTTCTTC. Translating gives CSVGGGGSVHEQFF.

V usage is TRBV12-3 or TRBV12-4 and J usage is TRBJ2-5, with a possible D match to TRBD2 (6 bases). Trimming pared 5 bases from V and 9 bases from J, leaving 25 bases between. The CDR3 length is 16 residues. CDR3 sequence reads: CASSLGTGDSNQPQYF. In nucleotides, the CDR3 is TGTGCCAGCAGTCTGGGGACGGGGGATAGCAATCAGCCCCAGTACTTC.

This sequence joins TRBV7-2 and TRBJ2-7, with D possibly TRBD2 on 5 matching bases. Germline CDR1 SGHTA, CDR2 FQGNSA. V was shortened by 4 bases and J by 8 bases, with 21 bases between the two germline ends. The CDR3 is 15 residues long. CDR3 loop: CASSSNTGVEGKQYF. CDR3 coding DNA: TGTGCCAGCAGCTCCAACACCGGGGTCGAGGGTAAGCAGTACTTC.

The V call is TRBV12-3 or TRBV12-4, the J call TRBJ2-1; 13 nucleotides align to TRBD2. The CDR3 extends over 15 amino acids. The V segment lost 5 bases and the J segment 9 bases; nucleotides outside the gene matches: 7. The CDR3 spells CASSAMGLAGTEQFF. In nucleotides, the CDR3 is TGTGCCAGCAGTGCAATGGGACTAGCGGGAACTGAGCAGTTCTTC.

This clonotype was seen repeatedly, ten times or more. CDR3 sequence: CASSLGGTSGYEQYF. The CDR3 nucleotides read TGCGCCAGCAGCTTGGGAGGGACTAGCGGATACGAGCAGTACTTC. The V call is TRBV5-1, the J call TRBJ2-7; 11 positions agree with TRBD2. The CDR3 runs to 15 residues. The germline V gene has CDR1 SGHRS and CDR2 YFSETQ. V shed 0 bases, J shed 4 bases, and the junction held 3 bases outside the gene matches.

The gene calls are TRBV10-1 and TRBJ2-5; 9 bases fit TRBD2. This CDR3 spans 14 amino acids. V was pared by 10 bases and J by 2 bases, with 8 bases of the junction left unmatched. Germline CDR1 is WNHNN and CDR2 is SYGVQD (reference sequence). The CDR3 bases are TGCGCCACCAGACTAGCGGAGACACAAGAGACCCAGTACTTC. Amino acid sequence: CATRLAETQETQYF.

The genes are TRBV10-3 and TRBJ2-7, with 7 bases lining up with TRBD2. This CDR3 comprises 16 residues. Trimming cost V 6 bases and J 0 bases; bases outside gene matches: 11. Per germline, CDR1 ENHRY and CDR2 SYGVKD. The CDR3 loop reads CAISRLAEYISYEQYF. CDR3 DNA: TGTGCCATCAGCCGACTAGCAGAGTACATCTCCTACGAGCAGTACTTC.

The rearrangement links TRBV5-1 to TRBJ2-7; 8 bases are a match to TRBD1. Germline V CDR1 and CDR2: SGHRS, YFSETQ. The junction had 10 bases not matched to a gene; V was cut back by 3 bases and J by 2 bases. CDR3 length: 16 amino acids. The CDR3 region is CASSWGYRGDAYEQYF. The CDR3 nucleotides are TGCGCCAGCAGCTGGGGGTACAGGGGGGATGCCTACGAGCAGTACTTC.

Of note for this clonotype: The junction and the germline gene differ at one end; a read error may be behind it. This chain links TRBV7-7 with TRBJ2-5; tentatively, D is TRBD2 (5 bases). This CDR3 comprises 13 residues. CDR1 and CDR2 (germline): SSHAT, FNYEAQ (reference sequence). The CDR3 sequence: CASSLGVVETQYF. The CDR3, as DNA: TGTGCTAGCAGCTTGGGAGTGGTAGAGACCCAGTACTTC.

CDR3 protein: CASYTPGQGFYGYTF. The DNA for the CDR3 is TGTGCCAGCTATACTCCAGGACAGGGGTTTTATGGCTACACCTTC. This chain connects TRBV2 to TRBJ1-2; 9 bases are a match to TRBD1. Germline V gene sequence: CDR1 SNHLY, CDR2 FYNNEI. The CDR3 totals 15 residues. Germline trimming cut 8 bases from V and 5 bases from J; bases unmatched to any gene: 12.

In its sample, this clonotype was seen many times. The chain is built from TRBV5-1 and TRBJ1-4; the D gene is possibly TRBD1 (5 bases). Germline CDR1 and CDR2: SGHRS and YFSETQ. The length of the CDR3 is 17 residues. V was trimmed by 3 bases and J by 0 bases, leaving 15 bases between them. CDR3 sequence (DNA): TGCGCCAGCAGCTCCGGGGACTCCTACACAACTAATGAAAAACTGTTTTTT. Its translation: CASSSGDSYTTNEKLFF.

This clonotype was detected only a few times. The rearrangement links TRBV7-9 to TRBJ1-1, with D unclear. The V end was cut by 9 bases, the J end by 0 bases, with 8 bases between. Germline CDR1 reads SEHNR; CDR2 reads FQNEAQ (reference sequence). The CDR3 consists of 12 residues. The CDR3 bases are TGTGCCAGTGCACGGATGAACACTGAAGCTTTCTTT. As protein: CASARMNTEAFF.

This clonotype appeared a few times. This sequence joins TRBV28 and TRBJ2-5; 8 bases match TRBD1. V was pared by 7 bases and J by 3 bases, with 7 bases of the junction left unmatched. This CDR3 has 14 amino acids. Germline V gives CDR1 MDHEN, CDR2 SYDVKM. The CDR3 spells CASTTDRAEETQYF. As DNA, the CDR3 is TGTGCCAGCACCACGGACAGGGCAGAAGAGACCCAGTACTTC.

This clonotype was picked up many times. CDR3 coding DNA: TGCGCCAGCATCCAGGGAGGGTCTGAAGCTTTCTTT. This codes for CASIQGGSEAFF. The chain carries TRBV10-2 and TRBJ1-1; D may be TRBD1 (5 bases). The CDR3 spans 12 residues. CDR1 is WSHSY and CDR2 is SAAADI in the germline V gene. V was shortened by 7 bases and J by 6 bases, with 12 bases between the two germline ends.

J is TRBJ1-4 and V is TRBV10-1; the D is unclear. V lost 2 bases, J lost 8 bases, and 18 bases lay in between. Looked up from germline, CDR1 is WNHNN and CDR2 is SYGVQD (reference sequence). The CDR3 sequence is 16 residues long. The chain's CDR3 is CASSENMRPSREKLFF. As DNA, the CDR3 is TGCGCCAGCAGTGAGAATATGAGACCATCTCGAGAAAAACTGTTTTTT.

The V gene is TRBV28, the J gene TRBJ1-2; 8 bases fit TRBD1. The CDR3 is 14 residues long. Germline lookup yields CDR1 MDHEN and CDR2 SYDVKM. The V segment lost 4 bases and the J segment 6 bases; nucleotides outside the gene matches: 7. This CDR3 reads CASSSGQGVDGYTF. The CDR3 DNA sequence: TGTGCCAGCAGTTCCGGACAGGGAGTGGATGGCTACACCTTC.

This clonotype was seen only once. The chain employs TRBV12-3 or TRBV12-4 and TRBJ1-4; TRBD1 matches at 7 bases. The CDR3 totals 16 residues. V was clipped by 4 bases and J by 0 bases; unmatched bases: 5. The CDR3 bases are TGTGCCAGCAGTTACTCTGGGACAGCAACTAATGAAAAACTGTTTTTT. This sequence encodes CASSYSGTATNEKLFF.

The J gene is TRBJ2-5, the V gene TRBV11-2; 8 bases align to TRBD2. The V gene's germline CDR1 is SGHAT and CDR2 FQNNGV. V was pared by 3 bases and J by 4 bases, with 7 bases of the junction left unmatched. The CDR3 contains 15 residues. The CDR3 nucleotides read TGTGCCAGCAGCTTCGGGGGGGGATTGGGAGAGACCCAGTACTTC. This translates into CASSFGGGLGETQYF. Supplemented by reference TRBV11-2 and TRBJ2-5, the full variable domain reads EAGVAQSPRYKIIEKRQSVAFWCNPISGHATLYWYQQILGQGPKLLIQFQNNGVVDDSQLPKDRFSAERLKGVDSTLKIQPAKLEDSAVYLCASSFGGGLGETQYFGPGTRLLVL.

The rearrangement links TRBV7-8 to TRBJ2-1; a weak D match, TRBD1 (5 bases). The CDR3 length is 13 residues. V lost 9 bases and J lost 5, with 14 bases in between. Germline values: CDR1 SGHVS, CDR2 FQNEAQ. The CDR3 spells CASAADRHNEQFF. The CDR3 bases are TGTGCCAGTGCGGCTGACAGACACAATGAGCAGTTCTTC.

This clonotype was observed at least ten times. CDR3 coding DNA: TGCGCCAGCAGCTTCGGGAGAAACACTGAAGCTTTCTTT. Translation: CASSFGRNTEAFF. This rearrangement joins TRBV5-1 to TRBJ1-1, with D unresolved. Trimming cost V 2 bases and J 2 bases, with 7 bases left between them. The CDR3 contains 13 residues. From germline, CDR1 is SGHRS and CDR2 YFSETQ.

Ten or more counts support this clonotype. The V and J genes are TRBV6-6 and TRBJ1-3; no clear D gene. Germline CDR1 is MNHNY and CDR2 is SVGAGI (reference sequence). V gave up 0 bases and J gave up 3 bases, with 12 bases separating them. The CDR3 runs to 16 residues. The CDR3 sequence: CASSYSDSSGGNTIYF. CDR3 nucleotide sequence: TGTGCCAGCAGTTACTCGGACTCCTCCGGTGGAAACACCATATATTTT.

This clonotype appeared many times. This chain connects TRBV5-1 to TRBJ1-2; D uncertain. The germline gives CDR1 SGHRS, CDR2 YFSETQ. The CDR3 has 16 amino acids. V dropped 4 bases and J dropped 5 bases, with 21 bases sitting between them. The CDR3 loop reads CASSPTNFRGGYGYTF. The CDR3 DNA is TGCGCCAGCAGCCCCACCAACTTCAGAGGAGGATATGGCTACACCTTC.